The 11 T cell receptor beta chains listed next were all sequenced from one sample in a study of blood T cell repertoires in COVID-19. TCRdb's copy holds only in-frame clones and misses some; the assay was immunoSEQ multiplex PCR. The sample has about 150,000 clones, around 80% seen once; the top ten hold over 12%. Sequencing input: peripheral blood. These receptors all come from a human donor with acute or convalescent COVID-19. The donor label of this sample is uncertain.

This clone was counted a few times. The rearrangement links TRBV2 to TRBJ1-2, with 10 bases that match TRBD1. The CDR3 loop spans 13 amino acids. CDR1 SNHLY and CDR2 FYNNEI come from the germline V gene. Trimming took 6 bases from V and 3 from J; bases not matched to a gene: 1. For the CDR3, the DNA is TGTGCCAGCAGGACAGGGGGCGACTATGGCTACACCTTC. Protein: CASRTGGDYGYTF.

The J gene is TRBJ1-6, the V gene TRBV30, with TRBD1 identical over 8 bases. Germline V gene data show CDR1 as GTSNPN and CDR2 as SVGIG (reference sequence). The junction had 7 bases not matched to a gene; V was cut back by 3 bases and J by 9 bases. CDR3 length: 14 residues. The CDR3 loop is CAWSRGLGGSPLHF. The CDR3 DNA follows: TGTGCCTGGAGCAGGGGGCTAGGGGGTTCACCCCTCCACTTT.

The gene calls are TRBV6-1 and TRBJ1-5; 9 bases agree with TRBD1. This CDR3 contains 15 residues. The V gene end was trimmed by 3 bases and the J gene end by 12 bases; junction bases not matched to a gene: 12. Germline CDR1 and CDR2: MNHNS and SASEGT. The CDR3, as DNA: TGTGCCAGCAGTGACCGGGACAGGGTCAGGCTAGGCCAGCATTTT. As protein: CASSDRDRVRLGQHF.

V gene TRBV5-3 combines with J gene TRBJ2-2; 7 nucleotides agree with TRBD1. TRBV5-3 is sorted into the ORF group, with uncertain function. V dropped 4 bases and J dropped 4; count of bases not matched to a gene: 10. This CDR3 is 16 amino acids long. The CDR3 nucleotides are TGTGCCAGAAGCCCTCGGAAGACAGGGATCACCGGGGAGCTGTTTTTT. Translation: CARSPRKTGITGELFF.

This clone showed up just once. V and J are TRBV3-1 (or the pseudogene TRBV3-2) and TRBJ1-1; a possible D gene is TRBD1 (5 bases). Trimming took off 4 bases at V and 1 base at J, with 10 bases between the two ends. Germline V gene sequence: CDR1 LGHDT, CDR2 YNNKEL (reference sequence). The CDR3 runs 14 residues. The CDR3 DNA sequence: TGTGCCAGCAGCCGCGGGACGGCGAACACTGAAGCTTTCTTT. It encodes CASSRGTANTEAFF.

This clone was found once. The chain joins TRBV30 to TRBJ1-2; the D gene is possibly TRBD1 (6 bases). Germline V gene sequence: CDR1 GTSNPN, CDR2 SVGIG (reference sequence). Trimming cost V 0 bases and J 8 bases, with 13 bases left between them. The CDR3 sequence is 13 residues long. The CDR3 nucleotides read TGTGCCTGGAGTGTAGTGCAGGGACAAGGCTACACCTTC. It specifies CAWSVVQGQGYTF.

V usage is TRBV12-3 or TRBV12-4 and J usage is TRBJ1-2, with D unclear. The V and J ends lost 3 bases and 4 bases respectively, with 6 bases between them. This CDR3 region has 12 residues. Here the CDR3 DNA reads TGTGCCAGCAGTTTGAGAAGCTATGGCTACACCTTC. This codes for CASSLRSYGYTF.

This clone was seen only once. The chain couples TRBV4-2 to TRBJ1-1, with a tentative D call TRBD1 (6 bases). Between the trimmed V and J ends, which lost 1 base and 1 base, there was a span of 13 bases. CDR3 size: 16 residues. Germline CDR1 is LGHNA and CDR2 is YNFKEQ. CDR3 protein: CASSQGSGGANTEAFF. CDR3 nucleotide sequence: TGTGCCAGCAGCCAAGGCTCGGGGGGGGCGAACACTGAAGCTTTCTTT.

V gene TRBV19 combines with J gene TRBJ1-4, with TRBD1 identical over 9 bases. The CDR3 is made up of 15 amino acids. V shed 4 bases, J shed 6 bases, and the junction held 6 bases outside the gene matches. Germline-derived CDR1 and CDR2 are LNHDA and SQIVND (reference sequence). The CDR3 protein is CASSTAGTGYEKLFF. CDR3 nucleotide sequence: TGTGCCAGTAGTACCGCCGGGACAGGGTATGAAAAACTGTTTTTT.

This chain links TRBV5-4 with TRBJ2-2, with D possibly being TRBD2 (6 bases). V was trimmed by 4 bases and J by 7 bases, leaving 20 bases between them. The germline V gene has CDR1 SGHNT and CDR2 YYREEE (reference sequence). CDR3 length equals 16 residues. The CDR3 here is CASSGRQGGPGGELFF. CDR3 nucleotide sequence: TGTGCCAGCAGCGGGAGGCAGGGTGGTCCAGGCGGGGAGCTGTTTTTT.

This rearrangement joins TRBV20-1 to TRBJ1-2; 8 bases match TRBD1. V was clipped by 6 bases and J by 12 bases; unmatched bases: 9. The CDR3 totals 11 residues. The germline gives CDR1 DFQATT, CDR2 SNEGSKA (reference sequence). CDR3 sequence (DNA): TGCAGTGCCCTCTCCGACAGGGGAAACACCTTC. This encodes CSALSDRGNTF.